These 12 T cell receptor beta chains share one sample of origin, sequenced in a study of T cell responses to AZD1222 COVID-19 vaccine. TCRdb keeps only in-frame clones here, not all; method: immunoSEQ multiplex PCR. The data hold about 150,000 clones, with approximately 90% observed a single time. The sequencing here drew on peripheral blood, taken on day 0 of MenACWY control vaccination. The source is an adult in good health.

The V call is TRBV5-4, the J call TRBJ2-3; D is possibly TRBD1 (7 bases). V lost 2 bases and J lost 1, with 11 bases in between. The germline gives CDR1 SGHNT, CDR2 YYREEE (reference sequence). The CDR3 has 15 residues. The CDR3 coding sequence is TGTGCCAGCAGCTTAGGAGGGGGCGGCACAGATACGCAGTATTTT. This encodes CASSLGGGGTDTQYF.

The gene calls are TRBV4-3 and TRBJ2-7; D unresolved. The germline gives CDR1 LGHNA, CDR2 YSLEER. The germline V and J ends were trimmed by 0 bases and 6 bases, with 9 bases remaining between them. CDR3 length: 13 residues. This chain's CDR3 is CASSQEGDPEQYF. CDR3 coding DNA: TGCGCCAGCAGCCAAGAGGGCGACCCCGAGCAGTACTTC.

The chain uses TRBV6-5 and TRBJ1-1; 9 nucleotides align to TRBD1. The CDR3 runs to 14 residues. Per the germline V gene, CDR1 is MNHEY and CDR2 is SVGAGI. The trim removed 1 base at V and 9 bases at J, leaving 6 bases unmatched. The DNA of the CDR3 is TGTGCCAGCAGTTACTTCCGGGACAGGGAGAAAGCTTTCTTT. It translates to CASSYFRDREKAFF.

V gene TRBV4-3 combines with J gene TRBJ2-3; 7 nucleotides match TRBD2. Germline V gives CDR1 LGHNA, CDR2 YSLEER. Trimming at V came to 1 base and at J to 5 bases, leaving 3 bases not matched to a gene. The CDR3 spans 14 residues. CDR3 coding DNA: TGCGCCAGCAGCCAAGGGGAGGGTCAAGATACGCAGTATTTT. This encodes CASSQGEGQDTQYF.

Note on this clone: Other DNA sequences of this sample code for an identical CDR3. The chain couples TRBV5-1 to TRBJ1-2; D gene uncertain. CDR1 is SGHRS, CDR2 YFSETQ, per germline. The CDR3 is 14 residues long. V was trimmed by 2 bases and J by 3 bases, leaving 11 bases between them. Here the CDR3 reads CASSLVGTDYGYTF. The CDR3 nucleotides are TGCGCCAGCAGCTTAGTTGGCACCGACTATGGCTACACCTTC.

V and J are TRBV24-1 and TRBJ2-1; 8 bases are a match to TRBD1. V trimming: 7 bases; J trimming: 3 bases; junction bases outside the gene matches: 10. Germline CDR1 is KGHDR and CDR2 is SFDVKD. The CDR3 has 16 residues. CDR3 in DNA: TGTGCCACCAGCGCCCAGGGGGCCCTTTACTACAATGAGCAGTTCTTC. Its protein is CATSAQGALYYNEQFF.

The V and J genes are TRBV11-3 and TRBJ1-4; D possibly corresponds to TRBD1 (5 bases). Trimming shortened V by 6 bases and J by 1 base, and 9 bases separated the two germline ends. In germline, CDR1 is SGHNT, CDR2 YENEEA. This CDR3 is built from 14 residues. This CDR3 reads CASSSGGTNEKLFF. CDR3 nucleotides: TGTGCCAGCAGTTCGGGGGGAACTAATGAAAAACTGTTTTTT.

This clone has just a few counts. V gene TRBV12-3 or TRBV12-4 combines with J gene TRBJ2-2, with D tentatively TRBD2 (6 bases). The CDR3 is 13 residues long. The ends were cut back, 3 bases at V and 6 bases at J, with 8 bases in the middle. The CDR3 nucleotides are TGTGCCAGCAGTTTGGGGGGTGCCGGGGAGCTGTTTTTT. It specifies CASSLGGAGELFF.

The rearrangement uses TRBV9 and TRBJ2-5, with D maybe TRBD2 (6 bases). V shed 2 bases and J shed 7 bases, with 12 bases lying between them. The CDR3 length is 13 residues. The V gene's germline CDR1 is SGDLS and CDR2 YYNGEE. The CDR3 nucleotides are TGTGCCAGCAGCGTCGCACTAGCTGGGACCCAGTACTTC. The encoded protein is CASSVALAGTQYF.

The rearrangement uses TRBV5-1 and TRBJ2-7; no reliable D call. Trimming removed 2 bases at V and 2 bases at J, with 11 bases between. This CDR3 is 14 amino acids long. The germline V gene has CDR1 SGHRS and CDR2 YFSETQ. The CDR3 is CASSLGSSTYEQYF. CDR3 nucleotides: TGCGCCAGCAGCTTAGGCAGCTCTACCTACGAGCAGTACTTC.

This clone is a singleton in its sample. This chain joins TRBV3-1 (or the pseudogene TRBV3-2) and TRBJ1-1; 10 bases match TRBD1. CDR3 length equals 15 residues. CDR1 LGHDT and CDR2 YNNKEL come from the germline V gene (reference sequence). Trimming removed 0 bases from V and 5 bases from J; junction bases left unmatched: 3. DNA of the CDR3: TGTGCCAGCAGCCAAGAAGACAGGGGGCAGACTGAAGCTTTCTTT. Protein: CASSQEDRGQTEAFF.

V gene TRBV2 combines with J gene TRBJ2-7; 9 bases line up with TRBD2. The CDR3 loop spans 13 amino acids. J was trimmed by 4 bases and V by 5 bases; bases with no gene match: 3. Per the germline V gene, CDR1 is SNHLY and CDR2 is FYNNEI. The CDR3: CASSSGGFYEQYF. DNA of the CDR3: TGTGCCAGCAGTAGCGGGGGGTTTTACGAGCAGTACTTC.